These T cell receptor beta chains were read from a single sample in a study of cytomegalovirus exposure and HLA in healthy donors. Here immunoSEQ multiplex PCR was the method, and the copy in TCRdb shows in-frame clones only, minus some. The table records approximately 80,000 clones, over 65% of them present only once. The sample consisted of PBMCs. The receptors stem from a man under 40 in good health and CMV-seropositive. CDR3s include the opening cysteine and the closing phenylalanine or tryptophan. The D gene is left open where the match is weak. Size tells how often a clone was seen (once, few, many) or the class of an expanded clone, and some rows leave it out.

CDR3 protein: CASRDGGSYAEAFF
CDR3 DNA: TGTGCCAGCAGGGACGGGGGATCATATGCTGAAGCTTTCTTT
D gene: NA
J gene: TRBJ1-1
clone size: few
V gene: TRBV19

CDR3 protein: CASSRDMNTEAFF
CDR3 DNA: TGTGCCAGCAGCAGAGACATGAACACTGAAGCTTTCTTT
D gene: NA
J gene: TRBJ1-1
clone size: NA
V gene: TRBV5-8

CDR3 protein: CASSSDREVRGYTF
CDR3 DNA: TGTGCCAGCAGTTCGGACAGGGAAGTTCGAGGCTACACCTTC
D gene: TRBD1
J gene: TRBJ1-2
clone size: once
V gene: TRBV27

CDR3 protein: CASSLADYQETQYF
CDR3 DNA: TGTGCCAGCAGCTTGGCCGACTACCAAGAGACCCAGTACTTC
D gene: NA
J gene: TRBJ2-5
clone size: NA
V gene: TRBV5-4

CDR3 protein: CASSFGQGTFHEQYF
CDR3 DNA: TGTGCCAGCAGTTTCGGACAGGGAACCTTCCACGAGCAGTACTTC
D gene: TRBD1
J gene: TRBJ2-7
clone size: NA
V gene: TRBV28

CDR3 protein: CASSVGEESLQHF
CDR3 DNA: TGTGCCAGCAGCGTAGGGGAGGAATCACTCCAGCATTTT
D gene: NA
J gene: TRBJ1-5
clone size: few
V gene: TRBV9

CDR3 protein: CASSRRVNTEAFF
CDR3 DNA: TGTGCCAGCAGCCGAAGAGTGAACACTGAAGCTTTCTTT
D gene: NA
J gene: TRBJ1-1
clone size: few
V gene: TRBV6-5

CDR3 protein: CASSETPGSQHF
CDR3 DNA: TGTGCCAGCAGTGAGACCCCCGGGTCCCAGCATTTT
D gene: NA
J gene: TRBJ1-5
clone size: NA
V gene: TRBV6-1

CDR3 protein: CASSLGGEQFF
CDR3 DNA: TGTGCCAGCAGCCTTGGGGGGGAGCAGTTCTTC
D gene: NA
J gene: TRBJ2-1
clone size: NA
V gene: TRBV5-4

CDR3 protein: CSVGARGQPQHF
CDR3 DNA: TGCAGCGTTGGAGCCAGAGGTCAGCCCCAGCATTTT
D gene: NA
J gene: TRBJ1-5
clone size: once
V gene: TRBV29-1

CDR3 protein: CASSLGNSGSDEQFF
CDR3 DNA: TGTGCCAGCAGCTTAGGAAATAGCGGGAGTGATGAGCAGTTCTTC
D gene: TRBD2
J gene: TRBJ2-1
clone size: few
V gene: TRBV11-3

CDR3 protein: CASSDPVGGTEAFF
CDR3 DNA: TGTGCCAGCAGTGACCCGGTCGGAGGTACTGAAGCTTTCTTT
D gene: NA
J gene: TRBJ1-1
clone size: NA
V gene: TRBV27

CDR3 protein: CASSFLTGSRTNQPQHF
CDR3 DNA: TGTGCCAGCAGTTTCTTGACAGGGAGTAGGACCAATCAGCCCCAGCATTTT
D gene: TRBD1
J gene: TRBJ1-5
clone size: NA
V gene: TRBV28

CDR3 protein: CASMDKGAINSNQPQHF
CDR3 DNA: TGTGCCAGCATGGACAAAGGGGCAATCAATAGCAATCAGCCCCAGCATTTT
D gene: NA
J gene: TRBJ1-5
clone size: few
V gene: TRBV27

CDR3 protein: CASMRGSSYEQYF
CDR3 DNA: TGTGCCAGCATGAGGGGGAGCTCCTACGAGCAGTACTTC
D gene: NA
J gene: TRBJ2-7
clone size: few
V gene: TRBV6-1

CDR3 protein: CASSGQGLASEQYF
CDR3 DNA: TGCGCCAGCAGTGGACAGGGACTAGCGTCCGAGCAGTACTTC
D gene: TRBD2
J gene: TRBJ2-7
clone size: NA
V gene: TRBV10-1

CDR3 protein: CASSGQNYGYTF
CDR3 DNA: TGTGCCAGCAGCGGACAGAACTATGGCTACACCTTC
D gene: NA
J gene: TRBJ1-2
clone size: NA
V gene: TRBV28

CDR3 protein: CASSIRGQGLAGDLNEQFF
CDR3 DNA: TGTGCCAGTAGTATACGCGGACAGGGACTAGCGGGAGACTTAAATGAGCAGTTCTTC
D gene: TRBD2
J gene: TRBJ2-1
clone size: NA
V gene: TRBV19

CDR3 protein: CASSLSNRYNEQFF
CDR3 DNA: TGTGCCAGCAGCTTGAGTAACAGGTACAATGAGCAGTTCTTC
D gene: NA
J gene: TRBJ2-1
clone size: NA
V gene: TRBV13

CDR3 protein: CASSRTSGYNEQFF
CDR3 DNA: TGTGCCAGCAGTCGGACTAGCGGCTACAATGAGCAGTTCTTC
D gene: TRBD2
J gene: TRBJ2-1
clone size: NA
V gene: TRBV6-5

CDR3 protein: CASSLVIGGKNIQYF
CDR3 DNA: TGTGCCAGCAGCTTGGTAATAGGAGGCAAAAACATTCAGTACTTC
D gene: NA
J gene: TRBJ2-4
clone size: NA
V gene: TRBV5-4

CDR3 protein: CAIRDRVKGRDMNTEAFF
CDR3 DNA: TGTGCCATCAGGGACAGGGTAAAAGGGAGGGATATGAACACTGAAGCTTTCTTT
D gene: TRBD1
J gene: TRBJ1-1
clone size: NA
V gene: TRBV10-3

CDR3 protein: CASSIGGSYEQYF
CDR3 DNA: TGTGCCAGTAGTATCGGAGGGTCCTACGAGCAGTACTTC
D gene: NA
J gene: TRBJ2-7
clone size: NA
V gene: TRBV19

CDR3 protein: CASSASGGGNEQFF
CDR3 DNA: TGTGCCAGCAGCGCTAGCGGGGGAGGAAATGAGCAGTTCTTC
D gene: TRBD2
J gene: TRBJ2-1
clone size: NA
V gene: TRBV6-1

CDR3 protein: CASSLDSGSHEQYF
CDR3 DNA: TGTGCCAGCAGCTTAGATAGCGGGAGTCACGAGCAGTACTTC
D gene: TRBD2
J gene: TRBJ2-7
clone size: NA
V gene: TRBV11-3

CDR3 protein: CAWIRQGPIYEQYF
CDR3 DNA: TGTGCCTGGATTCGACAGGGCCCCATTTACGAGCAGTACTTC
D gene: TRBD1
J gene: TRBJ2-7
clone size: NA
V gene: TRBV30

CDR3 protein: CASSLRGRGQPQHF
CDR3 DNA: TGTGCCAGCAGCCTCAGGGGGCGAGGTCAGCCCCAGCATTTT
D gene: TRBD1
J gene: TRBJ1-5
clone size: NA
V gene: TRBV28

CDR3 protein: CASSITGGSYNEQFF
CDR3 DNA: TGTGCCAGCAGCATAACGGGAGGGTCCTACAATGAGCAGTTCTTC
D gene: TRBD2
J gene: TRBJ2-1
clone size: NA
V gene: TRBV4-2

CDR3 protein: CARSCGTVNTEAFF
CDR3 DNA: TGTGCCAGAAGCTGTGGGACAGTGAACACTGAAGCTTTCTTT
D gene: NA
J gene: TRBJ1-1
clone size: NA
V gene: TRBV7-5

CDR3 protein: CASSFRRGNTIYF
CDR3 DNA: TGTGCCAGCAGCTTTCGCAGGGGAAACACCATATATTTT
D gene: NA
J gene: TRBJ1-3
clone size: NA
V gene: TRBV5-6

CDR3 protein: CSVGTGFNEKLFF
CDR3 DNA: TGCAGCGTTGGGACAGGTTTTAATGAAAAACTGTTTTTT
D gene: TRBD1
J gene: TRBJ1-4
clone size: NA
V gene: TRBV29-1

CDR3 protein: CASSVDGTGSAEQYF
CDR3 DNA: TGTGCCAGCAGCGTAGACGGGACAGGGTCTGCCGAGCAGTACTTC
D gene: TRBD1
J gene: TRBJ2-7
clone size: NA
V gene: TRBV9

CDR3 protein: CASSLIPGQINQPQNF
CDR3 DNA: TGTGCCAGCAGCTTAATTCCTGGACAGATTAATCAGCCCCAGAATTTT
D gene: NA
J gene: TRBJ1-5
clone size: NA
V gene: TRBV7-8

CDR3 protein: CASQGDSYEQYF
CDR3 DNA: TGTGCCAGCCAGGGGGATTCCTACGAGCAGTACTTC
D gene: TRBD1
J gene: TRBJ2-7
clone size: NA
V gene: TRBV6-5

CDR3 protein: CASSLVGGENNQPQHF
CDR3 DNA: TGTGCCAGCAGCTTGGTTGGAGGGGAGAATAATCAGCCCCAGCATTTT
D gene: NA
J gene: TRBJ1-5
clone size: NA
V gene: TRBV5-6

CDR3 protein: CAISERTASQETQYF
CDR3 DNA: TGTGCCATCAGTGAACGGACAGCCTCCCAAGAGACCCAGTACTTC
D gene: NA
J gene: TRBJ2-5
clone size: NA
V gene: TRBV10-3

CDR3 protein: CASSLKSGGLEQFF
CDR3 DNA: TGCGCCAGCAGCTTGAAGAGCGGGGGTCTTGAGCAGTTCTTC
D gene: TRBD2
J gene: TRBJ2-1
clone size: NA
V gene: TRBV5-1

CDR3 protein: CASSVGHSYEQYF
CDR3 DNA: TGTGCCAGCAGCGTAGGTCACTCCTACGAGCAGTACTTC
D gene: NA
J gene: TRBJ2-7
clone size: NA
V gene: TRBV9

CDR3 protein: CASSLTAGGGTEAFF
CDR3 DNA: TGTGCCAGCAGCTTAACGGCGGGGGGTGGAACTGAAGCTTTCTTT
D gene: NA
J gene: TRBJ1-1
clone size: NA
V gene: TRBV7-3

CDR3 protein: CASSLVLGADTEAFF
CDR3 DNA: TGCGCCAGCAGCTTGGTCTTAGGGGCGGATACTGAAGCTTTCTTT
D gene: NA
J gene: TRBJ1-1
clone size: NA
V gene: TRBV5-1

CDR3 protein: CASSYSQYGELFF
CDR3 DNA: TGTGCCAGCAGTTACTCACAGTACGGGGAGCTGTTTTTT
D gene: NA
J gene: TRBJ2-2
clone size: NA
V gene: TRBV6-5

CDR3 protein: CATRRAFATNEKLFF
CDR3 DNA: TGCGCCACCCGGCGGGCCTTCGCAACTAATGAAAAACTGTTTTTT
D gene: NA
J gene: TRBJ1-4
clone size: NA
V gene: TRBV4-3

CDR3 protein: CASSLGRAGGPGDEQFF
CDR3 DNA: TGTGCCAGCAGCCTGGGTCGGGCGGGAGGGCCCGGCGATGAGCAGTTCTTC
D gene: TRBD2
J gene: TRBJ2-1
clone size: NA
V gene: TRBV14

CDR3 protein: CASSFLQGKDEQFF
CDR3 DNA: TGTGCCAGCAGTTTTTTACAGGGGAAGGATGAGCAGTTCTTC
D gene: TRBD1
J gene: TRBJ2-1
clone size: NA
V gene: TRBV28

CDR3 protein: CASTLWTGGRLEQFF
CDR3 DNA: TGCGCCAGCACCCTCTGGACAGGGGGACGACTTGAGCAGTTCTTC
D gene: TRBD1
J gene: TRBJ2-1
clone size: NA
V gene: TRBV5-1

CDR3 protein: CASSDSATNEKLFF
CDR3 DNA: TGTGCCAGCAGTGACAGTGCAACTAATGAAAAACTGTTTTTT
D gene: NA
J gene: TRBJ1-4
clone size: NA
V gene: TRBV6-5

CDR3 protein: CASSLDRVNEQFF
CDR3 DNA: TGTGCCAGCAGCCTCGACAGGGTGAATGAGCAGTTCTTC
D gene: TRBD1
J gene: TRBJ2-1
clone size: NA
V gene: TRBV7-9

CDR3 protein: CASSSRDRVDYEQFF
CDR3 DNA: TGTGCCAGCAGCTCCCGGGACAGGGTTGATTATGAGCAGTTCTTC
D gene: TRBD1
J gene: TRBJ2-1
clone size: NA
V gene: TRBV7-9

CDR3 protein: CASSLGGSGGYNNEQFF
CDR3 DNA: TGCGCCAGCAGCTTGGGCGGTAGCGGGGGATATAACAATGAGCAGTTCTTC
D gene: TRBD2
J gene: TRBJ2-1
clone size: once
V gene: TRBV5-1

CDR3 protein: CAILDYTGELFF
CDR3 DNA: TGTGCCATCCTAGACTACACCGGGGAGCTGTTTTTT
D gene: NA
J gene: TRBJ2-2
clone size: NA
V gene: TRBV6-1

CDR3 protein: CASSLTAIDTQYF
CDR3 DNA: TGTGCCAGCAGCCTTACAGCTATAGATACGCAGTATTTT
D gene: NA
J gene: TRBJ2-3
clone size: NA
V gene: TRBV7-3

CDR3 protein: CASSGYNEQFF
CDR3 DNA: TGCGCCAGCAGCGGGTACAATGAGCAGTTCTTC
D gene: NA
J gene: TRBJ2-1
clone size: NA
V gene: TRBV10-2

CDR3 protein: CAWKGADGYPF
CDR3 DNA: TGTGCCTGGAAGGGGGCAGATGGCTACCCCTTC
D gene: TRBD1
J gene: TRBJ1-2
clone size: NA
V gene: TRBV30

CDR3 protein: CASSLIPRGSRDYGYTF
CDR3 DNA: TGTGCCAGCAGCTTAATCCCAAGGGGTTCACGGGACTATGGCTACACCTTC
D gene: NA
J gene: TRBJ1-2
clone size: NA
V gene: TRBV11-2

CDR3 protein: CASSQDLQGNQPQNF
CDR3 DNA: TGCGCCAGCAGCCAAGACTTACAGGGCAATCAGCCCCAGAATTTT
D gene: NA
J gene: TRBJ1-5
clone size: few
V gene: TRBV4-1

CDR3 protein: CASSPLEMRGTGPYNEQFF
CDR3 DNA: TGTGCCAGTAGTCCCCTTGAAATGCGAGGGACAGGGCCATACAATGAGCAGTTCTTC
D gene: TRBD1
J gene: TRBJ2-1
clone size: NA
V gene: TRBV19

CDR3 protein: CATSREHGGVLYNEQFF
CDR3 DNA: TGTGCCACCAGCAGGGAACACGGGGGGGTCCTCTACAATGAGCAGTTCTTC
D gene: TRBD2
J gene: TRBJ2-1
clone size: NA
V gene: TRBV15